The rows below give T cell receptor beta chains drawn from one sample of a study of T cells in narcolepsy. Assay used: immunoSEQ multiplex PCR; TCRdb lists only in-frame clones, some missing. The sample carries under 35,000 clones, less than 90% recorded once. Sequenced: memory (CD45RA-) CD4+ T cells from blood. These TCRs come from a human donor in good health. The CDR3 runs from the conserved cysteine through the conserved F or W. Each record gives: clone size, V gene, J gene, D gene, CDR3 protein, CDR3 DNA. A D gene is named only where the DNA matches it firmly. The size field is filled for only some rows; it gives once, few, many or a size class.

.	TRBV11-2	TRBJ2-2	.	CASSLDLGTGELFF	TGTGCCAGCAGCTTAGATCTGGGGACCGGGGAGCTGTTTTTT
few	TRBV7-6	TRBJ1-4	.	CASSTDRNEKLFF	TGTGCCAGCAGCACTGACAGGAATGAAAAACTGTTTTTT
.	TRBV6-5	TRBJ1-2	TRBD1	CASSTLTGGYAGYTF	TGTGCCAGCAGTACCCTTACAGGGGGCTATGCTGGCTACACCTTC
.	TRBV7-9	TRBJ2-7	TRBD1	CALTGRGLDEQYF	TGTGCCCTGACAGGCAGGGGGCTTGACGAGCAGTACTTC
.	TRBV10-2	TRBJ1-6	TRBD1	CASRPVPGQGSASNSPLHF	TGCGCCAGCAGACCGGTCCCGGGACAGGGATCGGCTTCTAATTCACCCCTCCACTTT
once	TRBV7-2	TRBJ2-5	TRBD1	CATDAGGQETQYF	TGTGCCACAGACGCAGGGGGCCAAGAGACCCAGTACTTC
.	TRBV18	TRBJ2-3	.	CASSLFPRTPPGGTQYF	TGTGCCAGCTCACTTTTCCCGAGGACACCCCCCGGGGGTACGCAGTATTTT
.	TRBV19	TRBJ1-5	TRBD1	CASSIRREAPGGPQHF	TGTGCCAGTAGTATAAGGAGGGAAGCCCCAGGGGGACCCCAGCATTTT
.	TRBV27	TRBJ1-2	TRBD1	CASSSWDRTNYGYTF	TGTGCCAGCAGTTCGTGGGACAGGACTAACTATGGCTACACCTTC
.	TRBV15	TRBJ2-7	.	CATSSGEVPPYEQYF	TGTGCCACCAGCAGCGGGGAGGTCCCTCCTTACGAGCAGTACTTC
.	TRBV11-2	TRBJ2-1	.	CASTRQFYNEQFF	TGTGCCAGCACGCGACAATTCTACAATGAGCAGTTCTTC
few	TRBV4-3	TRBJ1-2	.	CASSQGSGTVAGGYTF	TGCGCCAGCAGCCAGGGATCGGGCACCGTGGCCGGCGGCTACACCTTC
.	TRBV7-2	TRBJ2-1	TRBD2	CASSPPGLAFNEQFF	TGTGCCAGCAGCCCCCCGGGACTAGCGTTCAATGAGCAGTTCTTC
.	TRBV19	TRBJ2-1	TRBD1	CASSTGTVIYNEQFF	TGTGCCAGTAGTACGGGGACAGTCATCTACAATGAGCAGTTCTTC
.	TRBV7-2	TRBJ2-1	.	CASSLEGGRYNEQFF	TGTGCCAGCAGCTTAGAGGGGGGGAGATACAATGAGCAGTTCTTC
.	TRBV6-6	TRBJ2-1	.	CASRALYNEQFF	TGTGCCAGCAGGGCTTTATACAATGAGCAGTTCTTC
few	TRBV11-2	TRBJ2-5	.	CASSLGKGRRLGETQYF	TGTGCCAGCAGCTTAGGAAAAGGACGCCGATTGGGAGAGACCCAGTACTTC
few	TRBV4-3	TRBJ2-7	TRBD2	CASSQGLAGGRFEQYF	TGCGCCAGCAGCCAAGGGTTGGCGGGAGGGCGTTTCGAGCAGTACTTC
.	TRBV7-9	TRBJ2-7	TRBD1	CASSLIGGGRSYEQYF	TGTGCCAGCAGCTTAATAGGGGGCGGGCGCTCCTACGAGCAGTACTTC
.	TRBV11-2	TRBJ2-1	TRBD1	CASSRDRGGQNEQFF	TGTGCCAGCAGCCGCGACAGGGGCGGTCAAAATGAGCAGTTCTTC
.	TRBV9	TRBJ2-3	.	CASSVGAQSTRADTQYF	TGTGCCAGCAGCGTCGGAGCTCAGAGTACCAGGGCAGATACGCAGTATTTT
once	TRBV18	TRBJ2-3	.	CASSQLGASTDTQYF	TGTGCCAGCTCACAACTGGGGGCTAGCACAGATACGCAGTATTTT
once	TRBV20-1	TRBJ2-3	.	CSVTPRDTQYF	TGCAGTGTGACCCCGCGAGATACGCAGTATTTT
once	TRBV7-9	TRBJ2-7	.	CASSSQGYNEQYF	TGTGCCAGCAGCTCACAGGGCTACAACGAGCAGTACTTC
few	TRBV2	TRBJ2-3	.	CASSVGASTDTQYF	TGTGCCAGCAGTGTGGGCGCGAGCACAGATACGCAGTATTTT
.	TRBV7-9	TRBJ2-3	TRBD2	CASSSRVAGDTQYF	TGTGCCAGCAGCTCGAGGGTAGCGGGAGATACGCAGTATTTT
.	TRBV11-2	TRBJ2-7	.	CASSLGYSIYEQYF	TGTGCCAGCAGCTTAGGTTACAGCATCTACGAGCAGTACTTC
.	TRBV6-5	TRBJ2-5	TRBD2	CASSYTGGSEETQYF	TGTGCCAGCAGTTACACGGGGGGGTCCGAAGAGACCCAGTACTTC
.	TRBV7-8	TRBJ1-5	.	CASGTAYRASNQPQHF	TGTGCCAGCGGTACGGCATATAGAGCTTCCAATCAGCCCCAGCATTTT
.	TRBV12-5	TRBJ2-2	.	CASGTGEATGELFF	TGTGCTAGTGGCACAGGGGAGGCCACCGGGGAGCTGTTTTTT
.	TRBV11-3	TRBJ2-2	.	CASSPVVAGELFF	TGTGCCAGCAGCCCTGTTGTGGCCGGGGAGCTGTTTTTT
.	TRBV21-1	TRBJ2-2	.	CASSKVTLAGGPDTGELFF	TGTGCCAGCAGCAAAGTAACGCTAGCGGGGGGGCCAGACACCGGGGAGCTGTTTTTT
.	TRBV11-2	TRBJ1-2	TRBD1	CASSSRGESYTF	TGTGCCAGCAGCTCCAGGGGGGAGAGCTACACCTTC
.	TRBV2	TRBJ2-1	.	CASSEALTGYEQFF	TGTGCCAGCAGTGAAGCGCTTACAGGGTATGAGCAGTTCTTC
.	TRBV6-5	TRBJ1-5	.	CASSYQLNQPQHF	TGTGCCAGCAGTTACCAACTGAATCAGCCCCAGCATTTT
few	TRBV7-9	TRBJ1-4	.	CASSLSADNEKLFF	TGTGCCAGCAGCCTATCGGCGGATAATGAAAAACTGTTTTTT
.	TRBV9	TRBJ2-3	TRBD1	CASSLGTGVTDTQYF	TGTGCCAGCAGCCTCGGGACAGGAGTTACAGATACGCAGTATTTT
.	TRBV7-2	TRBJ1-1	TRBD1	CASTRRGWNTEAFF	TGTGCCAGCACTCGCAGGGGGTGGAACACTGAAGCTTTCTTT
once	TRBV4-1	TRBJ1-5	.	CASSQERGQPQHF	TGCGCCAGCAGCCAAGAGAGGGGGCAGCCCCAGCATTTT
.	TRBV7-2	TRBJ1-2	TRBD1	CASSLGGQGPGYTF	TGTGCCAGCAGCTTAGGAGGACAGGGGCCTGGCTACACCTTC
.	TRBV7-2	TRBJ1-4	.	CASSSRRVSGDEKLFF	TGTGCCAGCAGCTCCCGTCGGGTCTCTGGGGATGAAAAACTGTTTTTT
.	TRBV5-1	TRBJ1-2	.	CASSLEGWTDYGYTF	TGCGCCAGCAGCTTGGAAGGGTGGACGGACTATGGCTACACCTTC
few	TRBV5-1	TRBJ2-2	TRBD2	CASSSGLAGNTGELFF	TGCGCCAGCAGCTCCGGACTAGCGGGGAACACCGGGGAGCTGTTTTTT
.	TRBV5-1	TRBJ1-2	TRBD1	CASSLVPGGVDYGYTF	TGCGCCAGCAGCTTGGTTCCAGGGGGCGTCGACTATGGCTACACCTTC